The T cell receptor (beta chain) described here comes from a study of response to subunit inactivated influenza vaccine. General study results and limits: Researchers suggested that each seasonal influenza vaccination recruits few new T cells.

TCRdb processed the RT-PCR reads anew with MiXCR; each CDR3 protein has one entry. The table lists around 190,000 distinct CDR3 sequences, about a tenth of them singletons, with approximately 10% in the top ten. V shed 0 bases and J shed 2 bases, with 15 bases lying between them. Per the germline V gene, CDR1 is SGHRS and CDR2 is YFSETQ. This CDR3 has 17 residues. This clonotype came up many times. Its antigen remains unidentified. This clonotype originated in a man aged 50 to 59 who received an inactivated influenza vaccine. The sample in question was non-naive T cells sorted from PBMCs, obtained on the day of vaccination. J is TRBJ1-3 and V is TRBV5-1, with D perhaps matching TRBD1 (5 bases). In DNA form, the CDR3 reads TGCGCCAGCAGCTTGGGGGTACCGGGGCTGACTGGAAACACCATATATTTT. This encodes CASSLGVPGLTGNTIYF.